This T cell receptor (beta chain) was found in a study of T-cell memory formation after mild COVID-19. This CDR3 comprises 14 residues. The germline V gene encodes CDR1 LGHDT and CDR2 YNNKEL (reference sequence). J was trimmed by 8 bases and V by 3 bases; bases with no gene match: 6. The 5'RACE method, run with constant-segment primers, produced TCR alpha and TCR beta cDNA libraries (carrying sample barcodes and UMIs). TCRdb fed the 5' RACE reads into MiXCR, producing one record per CDR3 protein. The sample holds 300,000 to 400,000 distinct CDR3 sequences, roughly an eighth seen once. Material: PBMCs or a T cell subset sorted from them (not recorded which). The rearrangement joins TRBV3-1 to TRBJ2-7, with 11 bases that match TRBD1. The receptor's source is a man between 18 and 35 years old who had mild COVID-19 (a few samples of this study predate the infection). Cell type and time point are not known. CDR3 sequence reads: CASSQRTGGSKQYV. CDR3 in DNA: TGTGCCAGCAGCCAGAGGACAGGGGGCTCAAAGCAGTACGTC.